Reported below is one TCR beta chain. Per the study methods: For nucleated cells, counts were estimated from reference gene primer amplification. Measured with immunoSEQ multiplex PCR; TCRdb has only the in-frame clones, and not every one. That table supplies the V and J calls and clone size; D and trimming were determined from the DNA. This table holds about 58,000 clones, around nine tenths found once. The source of the sample is a study of blood T cell repertoires in COVID-19. Across the study: Both acute and convalescent COVID-19 samples were obtained from the United States, Italy and Spain. The analysed material was cDNA or gDNA that came from T cells, B-cell-depleted T cells, or PBMCs.

CDR3 length: 16 amino acids. Trimming at V came to 4 bases and at J to 3 bases, leaving 11 bases not matched to a gene. Germline V gene sequence: CDR1 SGHTA, CDR2 FQGTGA. The V call is TRBV7-3, the J call TRBJ2-5; TRBD1 agrees at 7 bases. The source is a woman between 70 and 85 years old with active COVID-19. Sequenced: peripheral blood. This CDR3 is CASSSPGTVREETQYF. CDR3 bases: TGTGCCAGCAGCTCCCCTGGGACAGTGAGAGAAGAGACCCAGTACTTC.